This TCR beta chain was sequenced in a study of T cells after yellow fever vaccination. On the study more broadly: SMART-Seq v4 Ultra Low Input served to prepare low-cell-number fractions.

Germline loops: CDR1 KGHSH, CDR2 LQKENI. The CDR3 sequence is 15 residues long. V dropped 5 bases and J dropped 2; count of bases not matched to a gene: 8. It was through 5'RACE template switching that TCR cDNA was made, with a universal primer site and UMIs added. TCRdb called the 5' RACE reads again in MiXCR, with one record for every CDR3 protein. The repertoire includes roughly 310,000 distinct CDR3 sequences, approximately 3.9% of them detected once, and around 20% sits in the top ten. This TCR derives from a man younger than 35 who received the YFV17D yellow fever vaccine. The chain recombines TRBV18 with TRBJ1-2; 7 bases map to TRBD1. The source was PBMCs, collected on the day of the yellow fever booster vaccination. CDR3 region: CASSSLLQGNYGYTF. In DNA form, the CDR3 reads TGTGCCAGCTCATCTCTCTTACAGGGGAACTATGGCTACACCTTC.